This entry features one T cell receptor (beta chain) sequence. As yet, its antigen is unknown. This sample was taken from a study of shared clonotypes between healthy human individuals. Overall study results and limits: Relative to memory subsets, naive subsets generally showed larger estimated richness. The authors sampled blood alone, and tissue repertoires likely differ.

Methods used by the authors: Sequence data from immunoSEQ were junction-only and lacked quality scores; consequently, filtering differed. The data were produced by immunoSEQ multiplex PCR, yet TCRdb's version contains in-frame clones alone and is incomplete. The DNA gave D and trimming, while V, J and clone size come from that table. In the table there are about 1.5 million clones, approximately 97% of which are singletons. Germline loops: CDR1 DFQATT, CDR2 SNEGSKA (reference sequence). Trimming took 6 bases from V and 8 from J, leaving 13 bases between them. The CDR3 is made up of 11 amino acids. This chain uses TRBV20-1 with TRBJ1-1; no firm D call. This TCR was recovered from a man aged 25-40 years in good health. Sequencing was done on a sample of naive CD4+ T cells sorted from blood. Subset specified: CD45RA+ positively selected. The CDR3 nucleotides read TGCAGTGCCCTAGATCGGGTAGAAGCTTTCTTT. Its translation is CSALDRVEAFF.